Below are 20 T cell receptor beta chains sequenced from a single sample in a study of cytomegalovirus exposure and HLA in healthy donors. TCRdb's table, derived via immunoSEQ multiplex PCR, lists solely in-frame clones and lacks some. Among about 130,000 clones listed, 89% were seen once. Sequencing used PBMCs. These receptors all stem from a woman under 30 in good health and CMV-seronegative.

This clone has more than one count but fewer than ten. The chain combines TRBV6-5 with TRBJ1-2, with D maybe TRBD1 (6 bases). V lost 2 bases to trimming and J lost 2 bases, with 9 bases between them. This CDR3 comprises 14 residues. CDR1 is MNHEY, CDR2 SVGAGI, per germline. CDR3 bases: TGTGCCAGCAGTTACACAGGGACGAACTATGGCTACACCTTC. Translated: CASSYTGTNYGYTF.

In its sample, this clone was seen a few times. The chain couples TRBV6-1 to TRBJ1-5; tentatively, D is TRBD1 (6 bases). The CDR3 has 14 amino acids. Trimming removed 1 base at V and 6 bases at J, with 10 bases between. From germline, CDR1 is MNHNS and CDR2 SASEGT. Here the CDR3 reads CASSEVGAVQPQHF. The CDR3, as DNA: TGTGCCAGCAGTGAAGTGGGGGCAGTTCAGCCCCAGCATTTT.

The V and J genes are TRBV7-9 and TRBJ1-2; D not resolved. Trimming cost V 0 bases and J 4 bases, with 6 bases left between them. Germline V gives CDR1 SEHNR, CDR2 FQNEAQ (reference sequence). CDR3 size: 13 residues. The DNA of the CDR3 is TGTGCCAGCAGCTTAGCGGAGGGCTATGGCTACACCTTC. Protein: CASSLAEGYGYTF.

The chain is built from TRBV7-6 and TRBJ2-7; tentatively, D is TRBD1 (8 bases). The germline V gene encodes CDR1 SGHVS and CDR2 FNYEAQ. This CDR3 comprises 14 residues. Trimming removed 1 base at V and 7 bases at J, with 14 bases between. The CDR3 here is CASSLDTGGGEQYF. CDR3 DNA sequence: TGTGCCAGCAGCTTAGATACAGGGGGGGGTGAGCAGTACTTC.

The genes are TRBV2 and TRBJ1-1; 10 nucleotides agree with TRBD1. V lost 7 bases and J lost 1; bases outside the gene matches: 6. The V gene's germline CDR1 is SNHLY and CDR2 FYNNEI. The CDR3 has 15 amino acids. CDR3 DNA sequence: TGTGCCAGCATTGGACAGGGGGGCCCGAACACTGAAGCTTTCTTT. Its protein is CASIGQGGPNTEAFF.

The chain employs TRBV30 and TRBJ1-1; no definite D call. The germline V and J ends were trimmed by 3 bases and 3 bases, with 14 bases remaining between them. Germline CDR1 and CDR2: GTSNPN and SVGIG (reference sequence). The CDR3 spans 14 residues. As DNA, the CDR3 is TGTGCCTGGAGGGGCCTCCCGTGGGACACTGAAGCTTTCTTT. It yields the protein CAWRGLPWDTEAFF. The variable domain in full, completed from reference TRBV30 and TRBJ1-1, reads SQTIHQWPATLVQPVGSPLSLECTVEGTSNPNLYWYRQAAGRGLQLLFYSVGIGQISSEVPQNLSASRPQDRQFILSSKKLLLSDSGFYLCAWRGLPWDTEAFFGQGTRLTVV.

The chain uses TRBV28 and TRBJ1-2; D is unclear. The CDR3 spans 10 residues. CDR1 is MDHEN and CDR2 is SYDVKM in the germline V gene. V lost 8 bases and J 8 bases, leaving 9 bases between the germline ends. CDR3 in DNA: TGTGCCAGCTGGGCTCGGGGCTACACCTTC. Translating gives CASWARGYTF.

This clone occurred a few times. The chain employs TRBV14 and TRBJ2-1; D is unresolved. Germline lookup yields CDR1 SGHDN and CDR2 FVKESK. Trimming left V 4 bases short and J 1 base short, with 14 bases between. The CDR3 extends over 16 amino acids. CDR3 region: CASSPLRTSSYNEQFF. In nucleotides, the CDR3 is TGTGCCAGCAGCCCCTTAAGAACATCTTCCTACAATGAGCAGTTCTTC. Using reference TRBV14 and TRBJ2-1 for the parts outside the CDR3, the full variable domain is EAGVTQFPSHSVIEKGQTVTLRCDPISGHDNLYWYRRVMGKEIKFLLHFVKESKQDESGMPNNRFLAERTGGTYSTLKVQPAELEDSGVYFCASSPLRTSSYNEQFFGPGTRLTVL.

The V gene is TRBV5-1, the J gene TRBJ1-4; no definite D call. Germline CDR1 and CDR2: SGHRS and YFSETQ. V was cut by 4 bases and J by 0 bases, with 10 bases left in between. This CDR3 region has 15 residues. CDR3 DNA sequence: TGCGCCAGCAGCATGGGTTCCGCAACTAATGAAAAACTGTTTTTT. It encodes CASSMGSATNEKLFF.

The CDR3 DNA reads TGTGCCAGTTTTTCTGACAGCTCTGATGACGAAAAACTGTTTTTT. Translation gives CASFSDSSDDEKLFF. The chain uses TRBV19 and TRBJ1-4; possible D gene TRBD1, 5 bases. Deletions cut 8 bases from V and 8 bases from J, with 21 bases between. The CDR3 runs to 15 residues. Germline V gene data show CDR1 as LNHDA and CDR2 as SQIVND (reference sequence). The variable domain in full, with the rest retrieved from reference TRBV19 and TRBJ1-4, is DGGITQSPKYLFRKEGQNVTLSCEQNLNHDAMYWYRQDPGQGLRLIYYSQIVNDFQKGDIAEGYSVSREKKESFPLTVTSAQKNPTAFYLCASFSDSSDDEKLFFGSGTQLSVL.

This chain connects TRBV14 to TRBJ2-3, with TRBD1 matching over 8 bases. This CDR3 contains 17 residues. Germline lookup yields CDR1 SGHDN and CDR2 FVKESK. J was trimmed by 2 bases and V by 4 bases; bases with no gene match: 11. Written as DNA, the CDR3 is TGTGCCAGCAGCCTCCCGAAAGCGGACAGGGTCACAGATACGCAGTATTTT. Translating it yields CASSLPKADRVTDTQYF.

This chain joins TRBV6-1 and TRBJ1-2; 7 bases agree with TRBD1. J was trimmed by 5 bases and V by 4 bases; bases with no gene match: 10. The CDR3 length is 15 residues. The germline V gene encodes CDR1 MNHNS and CDR2 SASEGT. In nucleotides, the CDR3 is TGTGCCAGCAGTGGATACGGGACAGTCAATTATGGCTACACCTTC. This gives the protein CASSGYGTVNYGYTF.

The CDR3 bases are TGTGCCAGCAGCCGAGGACAGGGCTCTGGGGCCAACGTCCTGACTTTC. Encoded protein: CASSRGQGSGANVLTF. The chain employs TRBV4-2 and TRBJ2-6; 8 bases align to TRBD1. Germline CDR1 reads LGHNA; CDR2 reads YNFKEQ. Trimming removed 4 bases from V and 0 bases from J; junction bases left unmatched: 2. The CDR3 totals 16 residues.

The chain has TRBV2 and TRBJ1-1, with D unclear. The CDR3 is made up of 15 amino acids. Germline V CDR1 and CDR2: SNHLY, FYNNEI. V was shortened by 6 bases and J by 1 base, with 15 bases between the two germline ends. The DNA of the CDR3 is TGTGCCAGCAGAGACACTCAGAATCCGAACACTGAAGCTTTCTTT. It is translated as CASRDTQNPNTEAFF. Full variable domain (rest looked up from reference TRBV2 and TRBJ1-1): EPEVTQTPSHQVTQMGQEVILRCVPISNHLYFYWYRQILGQKVEFLVSFYNNEISEKSEIFDDQFSVERPDGSNFTLKIRSTKLEDSAMYFCASRDTQNPNTEAFFGQGTRLTVV.

This rearrangement joins TRBV19 to TRBJ2-5, with 8 bases that match TRBD1. V was pared by 3 bases and J by 5 bases, with 5 bases of the junction left unmatched. The germline V gene has CDR1 LNHDA and CDR2 SQIVND (reference sequence). The CDR3 length is 14 residues. The CDR3 loop reads CASSMTDRVETQYF. CDR3 nucleotides: TGTGCCAGTAGTATGACGGACAGGGTCGAGACCCAGTACTTC.

This clone occurred a few times. The J gene is TRBJ2-7, the V gene TRBV18; D is possibly TRBD1 (6 bases). The CDR3 spans 15 residues. Germline CDR1 reads KGHSH; CDR2 reads LQKENI. Trimming pared 0 bases from V and 3 bases from J, leaving 12 bases between. The CDR3 protein is CASSPPRTALYEQYF. CDR3 nucleotides: TGTGCCAGCTCACCACCCCGGACAGCCCTCTACGAGCAGTACTTC.

The rearrangement links TRBV15 to TRBJ2-3; tentative D call: TRBD2 (7 bases). Germline CDR1 reads LNHNV; CDR2 reads YYDKDF (reference sequence). This CDR3 region has 17 residues. Trimming took 0 bases from V and 4 from J, leaving 17 bases between them. CDR3: CATSRDLVGGPPDTQYF. CDR3 bases: TGTGCCACCAGCAGAGATTTAGTGGGGGGGCCCCCAGATACGCAGTATTTT.

The chain carries TRBV18 and TRBJ2-1, with 7 bases aligning to TRBD1. Losses at the gene ends were 0 bases for V and 0 bases for J; bases not matched to a gene: 5. From germline, CDR1 is KGHSH and CDR2 LQKENI. CDR3 size: 17 residues. Here the CDR3 reads CASSPPRQGVSYNEQFF. Written as DNA, the CDR3 is TGTGCCAGCTCACCACCTCGGCAGGGGGTCTCCTACAATGAGCAGTTCTTC.

V gene TRBV30 combines with J gene TRBJ2-7; TRBD1 aligns across 9 bases. The V segment lost 2 bases and the J segment 6 bases; nucleotides outside the gene matches: 14. Germline loops: CDR1 GTSNPN, CDR2 SVGIG (reference sequence). The CDR3 consists of 16 residues. CDR3 loop: CAWSPGFPGQGPEQYF. The CDR3 bases are TGTGCCTGGAGTCCCGGATTCCCGGGACAGGGCCCCGAGCAGTACTTC.

This clone has only one observation. The J gene is TRBJ1-1, the V gene TRBV30; D unclear. V shed 1 base and J shed 2 bases, with 5 bases lying between them. CDR1 and CDR2 (germline): GTSNPN, SVGIG (reference sequence). This CDR3 has 12 amino acids. CDR3 loop: CAWSGGNTEAFF. The CDR3 region has the DNA TGTGCCTGGAGTGGCGGAAACACTGAAGCTTTCTTT.